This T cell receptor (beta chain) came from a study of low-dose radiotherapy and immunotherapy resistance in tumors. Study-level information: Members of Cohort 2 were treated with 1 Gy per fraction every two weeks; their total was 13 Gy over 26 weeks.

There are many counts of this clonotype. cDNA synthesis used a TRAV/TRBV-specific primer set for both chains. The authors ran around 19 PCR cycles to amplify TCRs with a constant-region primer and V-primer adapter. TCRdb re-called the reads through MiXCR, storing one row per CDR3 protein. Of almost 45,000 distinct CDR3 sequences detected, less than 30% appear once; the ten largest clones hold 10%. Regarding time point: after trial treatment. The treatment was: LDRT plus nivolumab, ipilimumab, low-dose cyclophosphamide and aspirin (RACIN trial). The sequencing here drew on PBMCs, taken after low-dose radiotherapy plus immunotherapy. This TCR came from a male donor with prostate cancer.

CDR3 protein: CASSSYDRVEQYF. The DNA of the CDR3 is TGTGCCAGCAGCTCGTACGACAGGGTCGAGCAGTACTTC. The rearrangement joins TRBV7-9 to TRBJ2-7; 7 nucleotides match TRBD1. CDR3 length: 13 amino acids. Germline lookup yields CDR1 SEHNR and CDR2 FQNEAQ (reference sequence). Trimming removed 4 bases from V and 6 bases from J; junction bases left unmatched: 6.